This record looks at one TCR beta chain sequence and its context. No antigen is known for it. Amplified TCR beta CDR3 regions came from RNA transcripts. The HTBI primer set was used in a first-round RT-PCR of the TCR CDR3. MiXCR, run by TCRdb on the multiplex PCR reads, gives a single entry per CDR3 protein. This sample carries roughly 200,000 distinct CDR3 sequences, around 20% of them seen once, and the ten largest clones take about 45%. The sample originates from a study of T cells in Graves' hyperthyroidism and ophthalmopathy. Study-level background: Pretreatment peripheral blood was obtained at initial diagnosis.

Overall study findings and caveats: With a median lead of approximately six months before onset, the model predicted ophthalmopathy.

Patients with uncontrolled infections, other autoimmune diseases, pregnancy or lactation were excluded. Diagnoses were made from clinical symptoms, serum measures (thyroxine and TRAb), thyroid ultrasound and orbital computed tomography. Germline V lookup: CDR1 SGHTA, CDR2 FQGNSA. The CDR3 runs 16 residues. Trimming cost V 1 base and J 2 bases, with 13 bases left between them. The chain recombines TRBV7-2 with TRBJ2-3; weak D call: TRBD2 (6 bases). Material: blood. The source is a man between 40 and 49 years old with Graves' hyperthyroidism. The CDR3 nucleotides read TGTGCCAGCAGCTTAGTTTTGGGCGGGGTCACAGATACGCAGTATTTT. Amino acids: CASSLVLGGVTDTQYF.